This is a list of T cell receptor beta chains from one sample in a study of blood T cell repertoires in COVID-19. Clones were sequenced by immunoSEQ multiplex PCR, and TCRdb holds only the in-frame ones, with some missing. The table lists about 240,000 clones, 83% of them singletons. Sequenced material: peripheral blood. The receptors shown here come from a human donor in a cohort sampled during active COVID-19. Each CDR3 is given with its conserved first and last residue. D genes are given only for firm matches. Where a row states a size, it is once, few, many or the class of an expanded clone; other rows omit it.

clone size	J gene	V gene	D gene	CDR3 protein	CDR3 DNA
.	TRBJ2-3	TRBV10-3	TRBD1	CAISEGQGVSDTQYF	TGTGCCATCAGTGAGGGACAGGGGGTATCAGATACGCAGTATTTT
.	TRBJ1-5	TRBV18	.	CASSLGDQPQHF	TGTGCCAGCTCACTCGGTGATCAGCCCCAGCATTTT
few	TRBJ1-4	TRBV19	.	CASTPLTGSNEKLFF	TGTGCCAGTACTCCGTTAACAGGGTCGAATGAAAAACTGTTTTTT
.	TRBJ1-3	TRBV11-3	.	CASSLRGGSGNTIYF	TGTGCCAGCAGCCTGCGGGGGGGATCTGGAAACACCATATATTTT
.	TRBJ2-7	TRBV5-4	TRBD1	CASSLGTGTGDDEQYF	TGTGCCAGCAGCTTAGGAACCGGGACAGGGGATGACGAGCAGTACTTC
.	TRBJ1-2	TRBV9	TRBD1	CASSDRDRGGYGYTF	TGTGCCAGCAGCGACCGGGACAGGGGAGGATATGGCTACACCTTC
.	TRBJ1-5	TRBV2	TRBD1	CASRVGQADNQPQHF	TGTGCCAGCAGAGTCGGACAGGCAGACAATCAGCCCCAGCATTTT
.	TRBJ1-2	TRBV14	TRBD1	CASSQTTGSIYGYTF	TGTGCCAGCAGCCAGACGACAGGGTCGATCTATGGCTACACCTTC
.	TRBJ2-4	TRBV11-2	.	CASSLGSGLGLGF	TGTGCCAGCAGCTTAGGATCGGGACTCGGGCTTGGCTTC
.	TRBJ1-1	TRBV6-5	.	CASSYGGFGEAFF	TGTGCCAGCAGTTACGGGGGGTTTGGTGAAGCTTTCTTT
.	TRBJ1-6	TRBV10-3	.	CAISIQGSSYNSPLHF	TGTGCCATCAGTATTCAGGGAAGCTCCTATAATTCACCCCTCCACTTT
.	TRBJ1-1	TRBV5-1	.	CASSEQWTPNTEAFF	TGCGCCAGCAGCGAGCAATGGACACCGAACACTGAAGCTTTCTTT
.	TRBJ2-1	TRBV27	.	CASRTGYNEQFF	TGTGCCAGCAGGACGGGATATAATGAGCAGTTCTTC
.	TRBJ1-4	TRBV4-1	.	CASSPGPRDEKLFF	TGCGCCAGCAGCCCAGGGCCTCGAGATGAAAAACTGTTTTTT
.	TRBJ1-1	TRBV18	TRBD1	CASSPRISTGGEKSTEAFF	TGTGCCAGCTCACCTCGTATTTCTACAGGGGGCGAAAAATCCACTGAAGCTTTCTTT
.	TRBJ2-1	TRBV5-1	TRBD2	CASSPIPGLAGTNEQFF	TGCGCCAGCAGCCCCATCCCGGGACTAGCGGGAACAAATGAGCAGTTCTTC
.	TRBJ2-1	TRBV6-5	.	CASSTSILEFF	TGTGCCAGCAGTACTAGTATTCTTGAGTTCTTC
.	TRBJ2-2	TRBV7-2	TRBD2	CASSLSGRMTGELFF	TGTGCCAGCAGCTTAAGCGGGAGGATGACCGGGGAGCTGTTTTTT
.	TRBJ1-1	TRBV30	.	CAWSAGVNTEAFF	TGTGCCTGGAGTGCAGGCGTGAACACTGAAGCTTTCTTT
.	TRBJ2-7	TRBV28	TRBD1	CASSPWDSLKQYF	TGTGCCAGCAGTCCGTGGGACAGCCTCAAACAGTACTTC
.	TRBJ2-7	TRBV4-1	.	CASSPAQRGYEQYF	TGCGCCAGCAGCCCCGCTCAACGGGGGTACGAGCAGTACTTC
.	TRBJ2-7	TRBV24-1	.	CATSDPSTGRYEQYF	TGTGCCACCAGTGACCCTTCTACAGGGAGATACGAGCAGTACTTC
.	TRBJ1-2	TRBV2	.	CASRVYGYTF	TGTGCCAGCCGGGTCTATGGCTACACCTTC
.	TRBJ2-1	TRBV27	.	CASGGNEQFF	TGTGCCAGCGGGGGGAATGAGCAGTTCTTC
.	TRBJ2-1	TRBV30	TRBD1	CAWGRQGAFNEQFF	TGTGCCTGGGGGAGACAGGGGGCGTTCAATGAGCAGTTCTTC
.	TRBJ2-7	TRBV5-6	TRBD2	CASSPGLAGGQVQYF	TGTGCCAGCAGCCCCGGACTAGCGGGGGGGCAAGTGCAGTACTTC
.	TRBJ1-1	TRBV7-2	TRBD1	CASSLGLTGKTEAFF	TGTGCCAGCAGCTTAGGTCTGACAGGGAAAACTGAAGCTTTCTTT
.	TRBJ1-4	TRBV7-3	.	CASSLVATPTNEKLFF	TGTGCCAGCAGCTTAGTAGCCACTCCAACTAATGAAAAACTGTTTTTT
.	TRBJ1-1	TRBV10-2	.	CASNLAGDATEAFF	TGCGCCAGCAACCTAGCTGGGGATGCCACTGAAGCTTTCTTT
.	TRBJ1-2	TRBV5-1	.	CASSLGPGAYGYTF	TGCGCCAGCAGCTTGGGGCCGGGAGCCTATGGCTACACCTTC
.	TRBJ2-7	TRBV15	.	CATSRDNTGSREQYF	TGTGCCACCAGCAGAGATAACACAGGGTCAAGGGAGCAGTACTTC
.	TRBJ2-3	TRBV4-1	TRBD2	CASSRLGTSSADTQYF	TGCGCCAGCAGCCGACTAGGGACTAGTTCGGCAGATACGCAGTATTTT
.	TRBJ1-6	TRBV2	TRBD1	CASSFGQGTASPLHF	TGTGCCAGCAGTTTTGGACAGGGAACGGCTTCACCCCTCCACTTT
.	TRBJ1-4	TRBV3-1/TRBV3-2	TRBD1	CASTSTGVNEKLFF	TGTGCCAGCACCTCCACAGGGGTGAATGAAAAACTGTTTTTT
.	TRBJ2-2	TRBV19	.	CASSRTTGLGTGELFF	TGTGCCAGTTCTCGAACTACAGGGTTAGGTACCGGGGAGCTGTTTTTT
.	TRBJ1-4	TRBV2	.	CASGGVNEKLFF	TGTGCCAGCGGGGGCGTTAATGAAAAACTGTTTTTT
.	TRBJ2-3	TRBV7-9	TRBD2	CASSSGLAGTDTQYF	TGTGCCAGCAGCTCCGGACTAGCAGGCACAGATACGCAGTATTTT
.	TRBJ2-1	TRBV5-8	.	CASSLERYNEQFF	TGTGCCAGCAGCCTCGAACGGTACAATGAGCAGTTCTTC
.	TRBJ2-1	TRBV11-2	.	CASSRGLWNEQFF	TGTGCCAGCAGCAGAGGGCTTTGGAATGAGCAGTTCTTC
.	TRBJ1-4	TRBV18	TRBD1	CASSPTGVWEKLFF	TGTGCCAGCTCACCTACAGGGGTGTGGGAAAAACTGTTTTTT
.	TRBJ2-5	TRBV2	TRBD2	CASSVGRGEETQYF	TGTGCCAGCAGTGTTGGACGGGGGGAAGAGACCCAGTACTTC
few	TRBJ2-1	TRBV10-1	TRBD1	CASSASGGSYNEQFF	TGCGCCAGCAGTGCCTCAGGGGGTTCCTACAATGAGCAGTTCTTC
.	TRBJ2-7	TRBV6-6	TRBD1	CASRTGGYEQYF	TGTGCCAGCAGGACAGGGGGCTACGAGCAGTACTTC
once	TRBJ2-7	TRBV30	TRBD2	CALQAGVSTYEQYF	TGTGCCTTACAAGCGGGGGTTTCTACCTACGAGCAGTACTTC
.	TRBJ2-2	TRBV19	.	CASSIVDRNTGELFF	TGTGCCAGTAGTATTGTGGACAGGAACACCGGGGAGCTGTTTTTT
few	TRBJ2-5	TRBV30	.	CAWSGQGRETQYF	TGTGCCTGGAGCGGCCAGGGTAGGGAGACCCAGTACTTC
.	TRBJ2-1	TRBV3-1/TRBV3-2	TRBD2	CASSQRTSNNEQFF	TGTGCCAGCAGCCAAAGGACTAGCAACAATGAGCAGTTCTTC
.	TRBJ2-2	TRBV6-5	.	CASSYSFTGGGELFF	TGTGCCAGCAGTTACTCCTTCACCGGGGGCGGGGAGCTGTTTTTT